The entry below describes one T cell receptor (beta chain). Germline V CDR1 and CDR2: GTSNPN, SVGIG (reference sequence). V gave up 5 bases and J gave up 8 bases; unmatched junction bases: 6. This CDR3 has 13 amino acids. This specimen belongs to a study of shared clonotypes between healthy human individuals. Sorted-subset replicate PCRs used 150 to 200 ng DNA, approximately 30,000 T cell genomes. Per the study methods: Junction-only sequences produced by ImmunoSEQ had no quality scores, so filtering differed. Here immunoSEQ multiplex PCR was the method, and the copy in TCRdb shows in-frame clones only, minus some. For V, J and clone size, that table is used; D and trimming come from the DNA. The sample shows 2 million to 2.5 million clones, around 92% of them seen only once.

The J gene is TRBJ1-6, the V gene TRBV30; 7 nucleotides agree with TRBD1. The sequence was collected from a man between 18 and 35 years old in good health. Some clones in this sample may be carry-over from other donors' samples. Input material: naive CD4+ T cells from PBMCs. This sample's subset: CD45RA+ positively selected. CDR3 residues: CAWRQGGDSPLHF. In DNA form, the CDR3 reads TGTGCCTGGCGACAGGGTGGGGATTCACCCCTCCACTTT.